The entry below describes one TCR beta chain. Its specificity is not known. This entry belongs to a study of cytomegalovirus exposure and HLA in healthy donors. Findings and caveats of the study: In a later analysis, V- and J-gene trimming of beta chains associated with a DCLRE1C missense variant, replicated independently.

The CDR3 spans 15 residues. With 2 bases removed from V and 2 bases from J, the gap between germline ends came to 13 bases. Germline CDR1 SGHDN, CDR2 FVKESK. Everyone who donated was a healthy bone marrow donor. The PCR employed 60 Vbeta primers together with 13 Jbeta primers. Sequenced by immunoSEQ multiplex PCR; TCRdb stores in-frame clones only, minus some. This sample has 110,000 or so clones, with 80% to 85% found just once. V and J are TRBV14 and TRBJ2-7; D is perhaps TRBD2 (6 bases). The receptor comes from a woman aged 40 to 50 in good health and CMV-seronegative. The specimen was PBMCs. The CDR3 DNA follows: TGTGCCAGCAGCCAATGGGGGGACCCAACCTACGAGCAGTACTTC. As protein: CASSQWGDPTYEQYF. The full variable domain, completed using reference TRBV14 and TRBJ2-7, is EAGVTQFPSHSVIEKGQTVTLRCDPISGHDNLYWYRRVMGKEIKFLLHFVKESKQDESGMPNNRFLAERTGGTYSTLKVQPAELEDSGVYFCASSQWGDPTYEQYFGPGTRLTVT.